This T cell receptor beta chain derives from a study of T cell responses to AZD1222 COVID-19 vaccine. Study results and caveats: Breadth and depth of Spike-specific TCRs rose after two AZD1222 doses. Just five or six AZD1222 recipients tested seropositive at baseline.

Doses given second, at about 4 or about 12 weeks, were pooled. Sequencing was performed with immunoSEQ multiplex PCR; in TCRdb, only in-frame clones are kept and a portion is missing. The data contain about 78,000 clones, 90% of them singletons. To note about this clone: Its target is unknown.

The germline gives CDR1 SGHKS, CDR2 YYEKEE (reference sequence). Trimming took off 0 bases at V and 14 bases at J, with 6 bases between the two ends. The CDR3 has 11 amino acids. The chain couples TRBV5-5 to TRBJ1-6; D unresolved. The sample in question was peripheral blood, obtained 28 days after the second AZD1222 dose. This clonotype was sampled from an adult who received the AZD1222 COVID-19 vaccine. DNA of the CDR3: TGTGCCAGCAGCTTGGGACCCACCCTCCACTTT. Its translation is CASSLGPTLHF. The full variable domain, with the rest looked up from reference TRBV5-5 and TRBJ1-6, is DAGVTQSPTHLIKTRGQQVTLRCSPISGHKSVSWYQQVLGQGPQFIFQYYEKEERGRGNFPDRFSARQFPNYSSELNVNALLLGDSALYLCASSLGPTLHFGNGTRLTVT.